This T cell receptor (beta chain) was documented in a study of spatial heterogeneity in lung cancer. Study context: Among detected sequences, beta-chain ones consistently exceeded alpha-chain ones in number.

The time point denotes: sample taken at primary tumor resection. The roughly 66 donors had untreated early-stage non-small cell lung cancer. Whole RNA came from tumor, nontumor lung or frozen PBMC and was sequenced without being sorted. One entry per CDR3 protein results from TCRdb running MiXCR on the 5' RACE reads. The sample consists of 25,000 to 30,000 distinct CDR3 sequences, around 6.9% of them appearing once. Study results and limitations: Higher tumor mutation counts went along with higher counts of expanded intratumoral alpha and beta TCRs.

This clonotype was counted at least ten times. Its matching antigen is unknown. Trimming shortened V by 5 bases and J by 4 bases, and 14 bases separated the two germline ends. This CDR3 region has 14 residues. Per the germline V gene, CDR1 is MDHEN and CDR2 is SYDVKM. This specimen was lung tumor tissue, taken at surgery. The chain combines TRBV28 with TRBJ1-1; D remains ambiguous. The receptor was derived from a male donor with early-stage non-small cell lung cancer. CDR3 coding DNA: TGTGCCAGCAGTCCTACGGGGTTCGGCACTGAAGCTTTCTTT. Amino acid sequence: CASSPTGFGTEAFF. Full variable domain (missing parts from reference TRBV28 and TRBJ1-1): DVKVTQSSRYLVKRTGEKVFLECVQDMDHENMFWYRQDPGLGLRLIYFSYDVKMKEKGDIPEGYSVSREKKERFSLILESASTNQTSMYLCASSPTGFGTEAFFGQGTRLTVV.